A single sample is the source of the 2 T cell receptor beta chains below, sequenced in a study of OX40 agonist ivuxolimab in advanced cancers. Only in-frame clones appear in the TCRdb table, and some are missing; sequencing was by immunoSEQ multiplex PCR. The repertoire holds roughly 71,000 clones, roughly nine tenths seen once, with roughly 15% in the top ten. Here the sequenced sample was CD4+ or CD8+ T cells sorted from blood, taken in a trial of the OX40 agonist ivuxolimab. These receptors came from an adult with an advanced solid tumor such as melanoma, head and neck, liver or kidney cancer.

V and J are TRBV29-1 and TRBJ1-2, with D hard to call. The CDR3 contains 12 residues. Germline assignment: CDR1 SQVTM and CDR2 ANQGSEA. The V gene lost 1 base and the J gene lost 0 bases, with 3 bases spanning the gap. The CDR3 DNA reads TGCAGCGTTGAAGCAGCTAACTATGGCTACACCTTC. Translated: CSVEAANYGYTF.

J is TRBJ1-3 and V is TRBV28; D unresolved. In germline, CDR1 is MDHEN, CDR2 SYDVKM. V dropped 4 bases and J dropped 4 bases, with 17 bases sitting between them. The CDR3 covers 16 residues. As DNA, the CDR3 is TGTGCCAGCAGTTGGGTCGGGGAGATGAGGGGAAACACCATATATTTT. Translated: CASSWVGEMRGNTIYF. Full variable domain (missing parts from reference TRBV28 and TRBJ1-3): DVKVTQSSRYLVKRTGEKVFLECVQDMDHENMFWYRQDPGLGLRLIYFSYDVKMKEKGDIPEGYSVSREKKERFSLILESASTNQTSMYLCASSWVGEMRGNTIYFGEGSWLTVV.